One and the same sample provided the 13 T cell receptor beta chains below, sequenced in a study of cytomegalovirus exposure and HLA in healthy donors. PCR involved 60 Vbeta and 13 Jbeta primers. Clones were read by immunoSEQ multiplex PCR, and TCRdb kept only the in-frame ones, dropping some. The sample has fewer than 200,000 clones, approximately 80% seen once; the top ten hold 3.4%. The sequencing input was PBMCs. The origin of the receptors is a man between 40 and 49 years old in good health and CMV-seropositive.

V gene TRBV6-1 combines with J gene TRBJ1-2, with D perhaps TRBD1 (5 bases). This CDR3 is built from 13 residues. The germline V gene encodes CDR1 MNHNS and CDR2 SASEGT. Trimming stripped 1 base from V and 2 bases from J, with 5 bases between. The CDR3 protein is CASSEGQNYGYTF. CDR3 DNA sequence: TGTGCCAGCAGTGAAGGACAGAACTATGGCTACACCTTC.

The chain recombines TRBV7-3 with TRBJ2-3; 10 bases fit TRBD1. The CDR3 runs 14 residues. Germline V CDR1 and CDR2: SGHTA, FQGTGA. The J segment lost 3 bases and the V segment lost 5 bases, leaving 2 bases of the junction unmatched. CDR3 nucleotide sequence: TGTGCCAGCAGCCGACAGGGGGCAACAGATACGCAGTATTTT. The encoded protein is CASSRQGATDTQYF.

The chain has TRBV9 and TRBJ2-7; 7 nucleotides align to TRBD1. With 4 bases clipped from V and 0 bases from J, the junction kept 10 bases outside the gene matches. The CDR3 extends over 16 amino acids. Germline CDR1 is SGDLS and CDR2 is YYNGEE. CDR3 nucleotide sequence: TGTGCCAGCAGCCAACAGGGGATCGAGGCCTCCTACGAGCAGTACTTC. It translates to CASSQQGIEASYEQYF.

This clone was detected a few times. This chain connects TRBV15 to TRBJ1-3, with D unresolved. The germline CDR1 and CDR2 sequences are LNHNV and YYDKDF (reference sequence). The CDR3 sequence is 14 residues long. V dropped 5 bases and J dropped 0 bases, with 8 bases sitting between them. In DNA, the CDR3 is TGTGCCACCAGCCACCTCAGCTCTGGAAACACCATATATTTT. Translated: CATSHLSSGNTIYF.

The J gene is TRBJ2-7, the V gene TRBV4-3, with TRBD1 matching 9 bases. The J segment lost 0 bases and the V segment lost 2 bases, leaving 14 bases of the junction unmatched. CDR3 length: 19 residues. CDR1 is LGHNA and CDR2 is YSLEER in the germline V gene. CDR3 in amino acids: CASSQNTGGLGSGSYEQYF. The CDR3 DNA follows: TGCGCCAGCAGCCAAAACACAGGGGGCTTAGGTAGCGGCTCCTACGAGCAGTACTTC.

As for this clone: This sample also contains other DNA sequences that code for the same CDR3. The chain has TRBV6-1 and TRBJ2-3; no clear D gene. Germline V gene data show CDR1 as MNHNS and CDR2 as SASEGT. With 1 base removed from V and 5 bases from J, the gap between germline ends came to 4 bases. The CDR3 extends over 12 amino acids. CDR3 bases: TGTGCCAGCAGTGAAGTGAGAGATACGCAGTATTTT. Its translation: CASSEVRDTQYF.

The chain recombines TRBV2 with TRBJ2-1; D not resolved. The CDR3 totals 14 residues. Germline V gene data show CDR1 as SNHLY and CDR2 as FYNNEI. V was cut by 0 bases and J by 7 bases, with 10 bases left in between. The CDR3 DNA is TGTGCCAGCAGTGAAGCGCTGAGTGGTAATGAGCAGTTCTTC. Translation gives CASSEALSGNEQFF.

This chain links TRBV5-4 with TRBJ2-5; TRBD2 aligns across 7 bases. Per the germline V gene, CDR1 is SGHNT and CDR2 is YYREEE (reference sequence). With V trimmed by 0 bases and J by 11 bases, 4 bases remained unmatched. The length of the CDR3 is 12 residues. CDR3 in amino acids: CASSLAGREQYF. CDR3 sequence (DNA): TGTGCCAGCAGCTTGGCGGGGAGGGAGCAGTACTTC.

CDR3 in DNA: TGTGCCAGCAGCTTTAACAGGGGCAATCAAGAGACCCAGTACTTC. It specifies CASSFNRGNQETQYF. J is TRBJ2-5 and V is TRBV7-6, with TRBD1 identical over 7 bases. The germline gives CDR1 SGHVS, CDR2 FNYEAQ. V shed 3 bases and J 2 bases; nucleotides not matched to a gene: 6. The CDR3 runs to 15 residues.

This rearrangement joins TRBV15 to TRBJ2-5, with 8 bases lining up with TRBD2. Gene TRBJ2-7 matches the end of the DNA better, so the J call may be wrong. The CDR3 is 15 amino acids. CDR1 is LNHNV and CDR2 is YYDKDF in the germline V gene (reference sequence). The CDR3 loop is CATSREGGGIYEQYF. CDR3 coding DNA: TGTGCCACCAGCAGAGAGGGCGGGGGGATCTACGAGCAGTACTTC.

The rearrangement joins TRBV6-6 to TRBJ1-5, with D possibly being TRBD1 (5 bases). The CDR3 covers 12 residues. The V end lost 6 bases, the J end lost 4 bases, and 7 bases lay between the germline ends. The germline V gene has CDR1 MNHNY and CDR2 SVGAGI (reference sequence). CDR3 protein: CASSAGNQPQHF. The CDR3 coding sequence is TGTGCCAGCAGCGCAGGGAATCAGCCCCAGCATTTT.

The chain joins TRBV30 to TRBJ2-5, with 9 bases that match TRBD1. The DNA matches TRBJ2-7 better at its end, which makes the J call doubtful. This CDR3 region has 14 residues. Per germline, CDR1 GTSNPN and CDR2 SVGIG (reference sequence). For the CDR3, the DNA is TGTGCCTGGAGTGTGACAGGGGGTTACTACGAGCAGTACTTC. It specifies CAWSVTGGYYEQYF.

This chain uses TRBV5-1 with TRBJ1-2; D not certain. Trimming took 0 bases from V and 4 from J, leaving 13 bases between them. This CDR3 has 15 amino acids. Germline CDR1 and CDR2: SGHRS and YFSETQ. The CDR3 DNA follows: TGCGCCAGCAGCTTGGAGGGAGGCTCGACCTATGGCTACACCTTC. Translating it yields CASSLEGGSTYGYTF.